Below are 3 T cell receptor beta chains sequenced from a single sample in a study of monozygotic twins with cystic fibrosis. Some clones are missing from TCRdb's copy, which holds only in-frame ones; the method was immunoSEQ multiplex PCR. There are tens of thousands of clones in the sample; around 90% occur only once, and over 0.7% lies in the top ten. Sequencing input: blood. These receptors were taken from a girl between 2 and 10 years old with cystic fibrosis.

The chain is built from TRBV25-1 and TRBJ1-2; maybe TRBD1 (6 bases). Germline values: CDR1 MGHDK, CDR2 SYGVNS. There are 11 residues in the CDR3. V was cut by 6 bases and J by 8 bases, with 10 bases left in between. The CDR3 loop reads CASRQGEGYTF. In DNA form, the CDR3 reads TGTGCCAGCAGACAGGGTGAGGGCTACACCTTC.

The chain uses TRBV18 and TRBJ2-1; 9 bases fit TRBD2. The CDR3 is 15 amino acids. The germline CDR1 and CDR2 sequences are KGHSH and LQKENI. V shed 5 bases, J shed 8 bases, and the junction held 10 bases outside the gene matches. The CDR3 region is CASSITSGSDDEQFF. Written as DNA, the CDR3 is TGTGCCAGCTCAATAACTAGCGGGTCCGACGATGAGCAGTTCTTC.

The chain is built from TRBV19 and TRBJ2-7; 8 bases line up with TRBD1. The CDR3 is 15 amino acids. Germline lookup yields CDR1 LNHDA and CDR2 SQIVND (reference sequence). V shed 3 bases and J 5 bases; nucleotides not matched to a gene: 9. The CDR3 DNA is TGTGCCAGTAGTATCCGACAGGGGTCGGGCCACGAGCAGTACTTC. Translated, it gives CASSIRQGSGHEQYF.